What follows are 18 T cell receptor beta chains derived from one specimen sequenced in a study of T-cell reconstitution after alpha-beta-depleted transplantation in children. Construction of the TCRbeta library involved unique molecular identifiers. In TCRdb, the PCR reads were re-called with MiXCR into one record per CDR3 protein. The sample contains approximately 130,000 distinct CDR3 sequences, 8% to 10% of which appear only once. This sample comprised PBMCs, mostly from graft donor cells, obtained 180 days after TCRalphabeta/CD19-depleted stem cell transplant. Source of these receptors: a girl less than two years old who had a stem cell transplant for combined immunodeficiency, so the T cells may come from the graft donor.

This clonotype was counted between two and nine times. The V gene is TRBV20-1, the J gene TRBJ1-5; a weak D match, TRBD1 (6 bases). From germline, CDR1 is DFQATT and CDR2 SNEGSKA (reference sequence). CDR3 length: 15 residues. Trimming shortened V by 0 bases and J by 6 bases, and 15 bases separated the two germline ends. The CDR3 nucleotides read TGCAGTGCTAGAGATGAAGCAGGGGCCGGTCAGCCCCAGCATTTT. The encoded protein is CSARDEAGAGQPQHF.

The J gene is TRBJ2-5, the V gene TRBV21-1. TRBV21-1 is termed a pseudogene. The CDR3 loop spans 13 amino acids. The DNA for the CDR3 is TGTGCCAGCAGTCGATTTGTGGGAGAGACCCAGTACTTC. This encodes CASSRFVGETQYF.

In this sample, this clonotype turned up a few times. The chain carries TRBV20-1 and TRBJ2-3, with a possible D match to TRBD2 (6 bases). Germline loops: CDR1 DFQATT, CDR2 SNEGSKA (reference sequence). This CDR3 comprises 11 residues. V lost 4 bases and J lost 5, with 7 bases in between. CDR3 in amino acids: CSAMGGDTQYF. Written as DNA, the CDR3 is TGCAGTGCTATGGGAGGAGATACGCAGTATTTT.

The V and J genes are TRBV20-1 and TRBJ2-1; 7 bases line up with TRBD2. Germline CDR1 reads DFQATT; CDR2 reads SNEGSKA (reference sequence). The CDR3 consists of 15 residues. Trimming took 3 bases from V and 1 from J; bases not matched to a gene: 6. This chain's CDR3 is CSARGSRESYNEQFF. The DNA for the CDR3 is TGCAGTGCTAGGGGATCGCGGGAGTCCTACAATGAGCAGTTCTTC.

The chain is built from TRBV19 and TRBJ2-1; unclear D gene. V was cut by 0 bases and J by 8 bases, with 8 bases left in between. The CDR3 contains 13 residues. Germline CDR1 LNHDA, CDR2 SQIVND (reference sequence). CDR3 sequence: CASSIDLSDEQFF. The CDR3 DNA reads as TGTGCCAGTAGTATAGACCTTTCGGATGAGCAGTTCTTC.

The chain couples TRBV20-1 to TRBJ2-3; D perhaps matches TRBD2 (6 bases). Germline V gene sequence: CDR1 DFQATT, CDR2 SNEGSKA (reference sequence). This CDR3 has 13 residues. Trimming took off 6 bases at V and 2 bases at J, with 12 bases between the two ends. CDR3 in amino acids: CSAEGGITDTQYF. CDR3 DNA sequence: TGCAGTGCGGAGGGTGGCATCACAGATACGCAGTATTTT.

This rearrangement joins TRBV29-1 to TRBJ2-6; D gene ambiguous. V was trimmed by 4 bases and J by 0 bases, leaving 10 bases between them. Germline V gives CDR1 SQVTM, CDR2 ANQGSEA. The length of the CDR3 is 15 residues. CDR3: CSVGSRSSGANVLTF. The DNA of the CDR3 is TGCAGCGTTGGATCCAGGAGCTCTGGGGCCAACGTCCTGACTTTC.

The genes are TRBV6-1 and TRBJ1-3; the D gene is possibly TRBD1 (6 bases). Between the trimmed V and J ends, which lost 4 bases and 4 bases, there was a span of 11 bases. This CDR3 contains 14 residues. Germline CDR1 reads MNHNS; CDR2 reads SASEGT. The CDR3 nucleotides are TGTGCCAGCAGTGCTTACAGGGCCGGAAACACCATATATTTT. This translates into CASSAYRAGNTIYF.

In the case of this clonotype: An end of the junction differs from the germline gene, which may be a read error. This chain connects TRBV3-1 to TRBJ2-2; D not resolved. Germline CDR1 LGHDT, CDR2 YNNKEL (reference sequence). The CDR3 extends over 15 amino acids. CDR3 loop: CATSNRASGAGELFF. The CDR3 DNA follows: TGTGCCACCAGCAATAGGGCTAGTGGTGCCGGGGAGCTGTTTTTT. Combining the CDR3 with reference TRBV3-1 and TRBJ2-2 gives the whole variable domain DTAVSQTPKYLVTQMGNDKSIKCEQNLGHDTMYWYKQDSKKFLKIMFSYNNKELIINETVPNRFSPKSPDKAHLNLHINSLELGDSAVYFCATSNRASGAGELFFGEGSRLTVL.

V gene TRBV20-1 combines with J gene TRBJ1-3; D is unresolved. The CDR3 runs 15 residues. Germline V lookup: CDR1 DFQATT, CDR2 SNEGSKA (reference sequence). Trimming pared 5 bases from V and 6 bases from J, leaving 20 bases between. CDR3 bases: TGCAGTGCTTGGGCGTTGAGACATGGCTTAAACACCATATATTTT. Translating gives CSAWALRHGLNTIYF.

In its sample, this clonotype was seen a few times. The chain recombines TRBV29-1 with TRBJ2-6; D not resolved. Trimming removed 7 bases from V and 1 base from J, with 5 bases in between. Per germline, CDR1 SQVTM and CDR2 ANQGSEA. This CDR3 contains 12 residues. CDR3 nucleotides: TGCAGCGCTTTTTCTGGGGCCAACGTCCTGACTTTC. This gives the protein CSAFSGANVLTF.

V and J are TRBV4-1 and TRBJ1-2, with 7 positions matching TRBD1. The CDR3 sequence is 14 residues long. Germline assignment: CDR1 MGHRA and CDR2 YSYEKL. Trimming at V came to 6 bases and at J to 8 bases, leaving 12 bases not matched to a gene. CDR3 sequence (DNA): TGCGCCAGCAGGCTTACCGGGACAGCCATCGGCTACACCTTC. Protein sequence: CASRLTGTAIGYTF.

This chain joins TRBV27 and TRBJ2-7; 9 nucleotides line up with TRBD2. CDR1 MNHEY and CDR2 SMNVEV come from the germline V gene (reference sequence). CDR3 length: 16 amino acids. Trimming removed 3 bases from V and 7 bases from J; junction bases left unmatched: 13. The DNA of the CDR3 is TGTGCCAGCAGTTTCCGTTTGGCGGGAGGGCCGGGGGAGCAGTACTTC. This gives the protein CASSFRLAGGPGEQYF.

CDR3 in DNA: TGTGCCAGCAGTAGGGACAGTAGCCTAAACACTGAAGCTTTCTTT. Amino acid sequence: CASSRDSSLNTEAFF. This chain uses TRBV12-3 or TRBV12-4 with TRBJ1-1; TRBD1 agrees at 7 bases. The CDR3 runs to 15 residues. V lost 5 bases to trimming and J lost 2 bases; unmatched junction nucleotides: 8.

There are many counts of this clonotype. The chain is built from TRBV6-5 and TRBJ2-1; 9 bases agree with TRBD1. CDR1 is MNHEY, CDR2 SVGAGI, per germline. J was trimmed by 8 bases and V by 0 bases; bases with no gene match: 11. The CDR3 has 17 amino acids. The CDR3 sequence: CASSYSITGQGRYEQFF. The CDR3 DNA follows: TGTGCCAGCAGTTACTCGATAACCGGACAGGGGAGGTATGAGCAGTTCTTC.

This clonotype was seen only a few times. CDR3 sequence (DNA): TGTGCCAGCAGCGTAGGGGTTAGCGGGGTTTACGAGCAGTACTTC. Translated: CASSVGVSGVYEQYF. The V call is TRBV9, the J call TRBJ2-7; 8 bases are a match to TRBD2. CDR1 is SGDLS, CDR2 YYNGEE, per germline. The CDR3 runs to 15 residues. V shed 0 bases and J 4 bases; nucleotides not matched to a gene: 6.

This clonotype was found many times. CDR3: CASSLRPRGEKLFF. As DNA, the CDR3 is TGTGCCAGCAGTTTACGCCCCCGAGGTGAAAAACTGTTTTTT. This chain joins TRBV12-3 or TRBV12-4 and TRBJ1-4; no firm D call. This CDR3 contains 14 residues. Trimming removed 2 bases from V and 7 bases from J, with 11 bases in between.

This clonotype was picked up a small number of times. The chain links TRBV20-1 to TRBJ2-7; TRBD1 agrees at 8 bases. Trimming cost V 3 bases and J 3 bases; bases outside gene matches: 4. The germline V gene has CDR1 DFQATT and CDR2 SNEGSKA (reference sequence). The CDR3 has 13 residues. The chain's CDR3 is CSARGTGDYEQYF. The CDR3 nucleotides are TGCAGTGCTAGGGGGACAGGCGACTACGAGCAGTACTTC.